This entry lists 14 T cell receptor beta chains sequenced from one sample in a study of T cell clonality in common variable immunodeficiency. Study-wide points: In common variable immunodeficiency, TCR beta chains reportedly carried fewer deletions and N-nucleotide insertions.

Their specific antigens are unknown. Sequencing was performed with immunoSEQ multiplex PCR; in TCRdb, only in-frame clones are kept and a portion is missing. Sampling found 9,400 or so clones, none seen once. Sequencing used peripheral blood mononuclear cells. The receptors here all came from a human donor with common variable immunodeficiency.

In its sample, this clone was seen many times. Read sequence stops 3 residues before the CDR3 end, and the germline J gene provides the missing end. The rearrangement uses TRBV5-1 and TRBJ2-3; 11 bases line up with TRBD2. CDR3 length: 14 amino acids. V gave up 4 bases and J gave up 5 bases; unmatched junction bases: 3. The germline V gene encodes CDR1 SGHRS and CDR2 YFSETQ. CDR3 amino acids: CASSQGLAGDTQYF. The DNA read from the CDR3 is TGCGCCAGCAGCCAAGGACTAGCGGGAGATACG.

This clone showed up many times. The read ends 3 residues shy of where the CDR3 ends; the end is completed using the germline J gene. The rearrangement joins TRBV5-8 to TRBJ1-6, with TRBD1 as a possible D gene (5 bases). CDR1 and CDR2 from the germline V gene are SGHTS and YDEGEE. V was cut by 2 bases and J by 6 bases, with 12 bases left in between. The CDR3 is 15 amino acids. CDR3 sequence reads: CASSFAGQVNSPLHF. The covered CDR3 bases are TGTGCCAGCAGCTTCGCAGGACAAGTTAATTCACCC.

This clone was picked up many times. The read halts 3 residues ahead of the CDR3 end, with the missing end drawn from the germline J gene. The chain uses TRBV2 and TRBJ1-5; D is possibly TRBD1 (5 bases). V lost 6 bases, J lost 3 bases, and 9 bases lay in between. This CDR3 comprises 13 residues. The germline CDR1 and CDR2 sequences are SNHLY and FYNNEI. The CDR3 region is CASSPGPNQPQHF. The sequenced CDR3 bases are TGTGCCAGCAGCCCAGGGCCCAATCAGCCC. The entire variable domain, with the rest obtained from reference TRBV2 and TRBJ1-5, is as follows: EPEVTQTPSHQVTQMGQEVILRCVPISNHLYFYWYRQILGQKVEFLVSFYNNEISEKSEIFDDQFSVERPDGSNFTLKIRSTKLEDSAMYFCASSPGPNQPQHFGDGTRLSIL.

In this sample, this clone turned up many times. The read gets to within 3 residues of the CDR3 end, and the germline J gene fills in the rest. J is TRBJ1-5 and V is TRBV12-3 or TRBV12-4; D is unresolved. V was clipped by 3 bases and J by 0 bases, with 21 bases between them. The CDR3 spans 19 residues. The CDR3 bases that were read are TGTGCCAGCAGTTTTGAGTGGTCCGCGGGCAGTCTTAGCAATCAGCCC. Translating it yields CASSFEWSAGSLSNQP. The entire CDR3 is CASSFEWSAGSLSNQPQHF.

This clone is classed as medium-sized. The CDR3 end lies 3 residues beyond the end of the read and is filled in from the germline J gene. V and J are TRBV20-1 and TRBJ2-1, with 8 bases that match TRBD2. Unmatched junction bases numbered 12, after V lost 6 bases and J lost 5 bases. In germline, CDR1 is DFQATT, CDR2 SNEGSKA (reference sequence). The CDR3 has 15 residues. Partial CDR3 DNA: TGCAGTGCCGTCCCCGGGACTAGGCGGGACAATGAG. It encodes CSAVPGTRRDNE. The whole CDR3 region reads CSAVPGTRRDNEQFF.

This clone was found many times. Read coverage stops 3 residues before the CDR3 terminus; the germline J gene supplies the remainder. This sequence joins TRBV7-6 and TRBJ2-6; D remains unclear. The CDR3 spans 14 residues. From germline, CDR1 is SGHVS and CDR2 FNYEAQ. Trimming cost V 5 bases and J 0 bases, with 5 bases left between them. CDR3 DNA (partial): TGTGCCAGCAGCCAACTCTCTGGGGCCAACGTC. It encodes CASSQLSGANV. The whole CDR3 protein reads CASSQLSGANVLTF.

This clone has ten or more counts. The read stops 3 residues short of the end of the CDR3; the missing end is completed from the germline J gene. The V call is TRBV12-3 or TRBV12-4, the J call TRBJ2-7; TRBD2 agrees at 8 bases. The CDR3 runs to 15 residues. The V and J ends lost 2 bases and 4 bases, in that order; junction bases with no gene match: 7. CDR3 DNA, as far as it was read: TGTGCCAGCAGTTTATTGAGCGGGGGACCATACGAG. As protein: CASSLLSGGPYE. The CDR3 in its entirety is CASSLLSGGPYEQYF.

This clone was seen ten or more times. Incomplete CDR3 DNA: TGTGCCAGCAGTTTTCGGGCAGGGTATGGC. Translating it yields CASSFRAGYG. In full, the CDR3 is CASSFRAGYGYTF. The V and J genes are TRBV27 and TRBJ1-2; a possible D gene is TRBD1 (5 bases). The read ends 3 residues before the CDR3 terminus; that terminus is restored from the germline J gene. Per germline, CDR1 MNHEY and CDR2 SMNVEV (reference sequence). This CDR3 spans 13 amino acids. Trimming stripped 3 bases from V and 5 bases from J, with 10 bases between.

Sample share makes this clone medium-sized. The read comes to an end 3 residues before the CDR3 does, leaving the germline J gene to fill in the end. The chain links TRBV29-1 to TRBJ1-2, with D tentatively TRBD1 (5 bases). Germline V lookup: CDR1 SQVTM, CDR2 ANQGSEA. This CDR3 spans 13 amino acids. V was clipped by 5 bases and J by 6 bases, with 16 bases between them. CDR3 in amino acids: CSVPQTVVDGYTF. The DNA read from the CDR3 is TGCAGCGTTCCTCAGACAGTTGTGGATGGC. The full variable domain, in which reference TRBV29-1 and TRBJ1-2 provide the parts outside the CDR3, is SAVISQKPSRDICQRGTSLTIQCQVDSQVTMMFWYRQQPGQSLTLIATANQGSEATYESGFVIDKFPISRPNLTFSTLTVSNMSPEDSSIYLCSVPQTVVDGYTFGSGTRLTVV.

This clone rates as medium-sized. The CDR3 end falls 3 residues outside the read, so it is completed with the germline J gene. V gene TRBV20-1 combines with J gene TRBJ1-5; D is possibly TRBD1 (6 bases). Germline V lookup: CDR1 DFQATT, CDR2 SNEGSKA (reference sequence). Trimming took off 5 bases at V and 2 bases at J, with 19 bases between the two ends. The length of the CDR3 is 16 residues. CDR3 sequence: CSAVPPINRGNQPQHF. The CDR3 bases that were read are TGCAGTGCTGTCCCCCCCATTAACAGGGGCAATCAGCCC.

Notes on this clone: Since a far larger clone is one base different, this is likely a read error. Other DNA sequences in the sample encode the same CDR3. CDR3 DNA (partial): TGTGCCAGTAGTAGGGCCCATCTAGCGGGAGGGCCTCGGCGCTACAATGAG. Its translation: CASSRAHLAGGPRRYNE. The CDR3 in full is CASSRAHLAGGPRRYNEQFF. This chain connects TRBV19 to TRBJ2-1, with TRBD2 identical over 12 bases. The read is 3 residues too short to cover the CDR3 end, so that end is filled in from the germline J gene. V was pared by 4 bases and J by 3 bases, with 16 bases of the junction left unmatched. Germline loops: CDR1 LNHDA, CDR2 SQIVND (reference sequence). The CDR3 has 20 residues.

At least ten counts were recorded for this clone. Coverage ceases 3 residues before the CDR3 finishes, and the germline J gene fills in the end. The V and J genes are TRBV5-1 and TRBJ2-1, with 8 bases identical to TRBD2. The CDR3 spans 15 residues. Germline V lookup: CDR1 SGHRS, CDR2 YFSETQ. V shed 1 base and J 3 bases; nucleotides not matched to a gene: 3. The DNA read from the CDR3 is TGCGCCAGCAGCTTGACTAGCGGTCTCTACAATGAG. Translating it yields CASSLTSGLYNE. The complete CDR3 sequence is CASSLTSGLYNEQFF.

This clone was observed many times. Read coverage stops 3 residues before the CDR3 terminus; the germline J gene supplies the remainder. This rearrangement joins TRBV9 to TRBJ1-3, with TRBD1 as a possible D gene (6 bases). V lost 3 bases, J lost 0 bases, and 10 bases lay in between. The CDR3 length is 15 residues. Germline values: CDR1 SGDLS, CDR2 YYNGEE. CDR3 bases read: TGTGCCAGCAGCGGACAGGTTAGCTCTGGAAACACC. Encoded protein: CASSGQVSSGNT. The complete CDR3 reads CASSGQVSSGNTIYF.

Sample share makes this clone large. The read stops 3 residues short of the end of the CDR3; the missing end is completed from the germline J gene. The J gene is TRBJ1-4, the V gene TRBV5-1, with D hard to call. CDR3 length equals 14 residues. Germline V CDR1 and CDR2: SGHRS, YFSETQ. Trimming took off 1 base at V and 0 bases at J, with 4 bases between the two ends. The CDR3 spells CASSLTATNEKLFF. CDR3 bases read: TGCGCCAGCAGCTTGACAGCAACTAATGAAAAA. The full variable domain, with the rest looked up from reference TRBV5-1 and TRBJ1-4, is KAGVTQTPRYLIKTRGQQVTLSCSPISGHRSVSWYQQTPGQGLQFLFEYFSETQRNKGNFPGRFSGRQFSNSRSEMNVSTLELGDSALYLCASSLTATNEKLFFGSGTQLSVL.